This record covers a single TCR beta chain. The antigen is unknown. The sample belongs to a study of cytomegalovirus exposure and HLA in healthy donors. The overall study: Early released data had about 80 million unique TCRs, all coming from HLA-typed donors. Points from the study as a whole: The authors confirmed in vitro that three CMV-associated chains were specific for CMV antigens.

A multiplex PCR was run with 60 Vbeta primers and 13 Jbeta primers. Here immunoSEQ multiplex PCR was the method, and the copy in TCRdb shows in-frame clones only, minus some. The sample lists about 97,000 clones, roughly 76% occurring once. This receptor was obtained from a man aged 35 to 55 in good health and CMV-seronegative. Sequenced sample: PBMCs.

As DNA, the CDR3 is TGTGCCAGCAGTTTTACAGGGGAATGGGCGCAGTTCTTC. Translated, it gives CASSFTGEWAQFF. The chain combines TRBV2 with TRBJ2-1; the match to TRBD1 covers 7 bases. The CDR3 covers 13 residues. J gave up 12 bases and V 5 bases, and 10 bases lay outside the gene matches. Looked up from germline, CDR1 is SNHLY and CDR2 is FYNNEI.